The sequence of this T cell receptor beta chain was determined in a study of response to subunit inactivated influenza vaccine. Study-wide results and caveats: Each seasonal flu vaccination may recruit only limited new T cells, authors suggested.

TCRdb recomputed calls from the RT-PCR reads with MiXCR, one row per CDR3 protein. The sample includes more than 400,000 distinct CDR3 sequences, around 7.7% of them seen just once. Details on this clonotype: The antigen is undetermined.

In germline, CDR1 is SGHKS, CDR2 YYEKEE (reference sequence). The CDR3 has 16 amino acids. V was clipped by 2 bases and J by 0 bases, with 9 bases between them. The sample in question was PBMCs from blood, obtained about 23 months after vaccination. This clonotype was obtained from a man aged 50 to 69 who received an inactivated influenza vaccine. The chain joins TRBV5-5 to TRBJ2-6; D gene unclear. Written as DNA, the CDR3 is TGTGCCAGCAGCTTTCCACCTAGCTCTGGGGCCAACGTCCTGACTTTC. The encoded protein is CASSFPPSSGANVLTF.